This T cell receptor beta chain was observed in a study of T-cell memory formation after mild COVID-19. Study-level background: Most TCR clusters belonged to a single donor.

From germline, CDR1 is MNHEY and CDR2 SVGEGT. This CDR3 spans 17 amino acids. The V end lost 6 bases, the J end lost 5 bases, and 23 bases lay between the germline ends. Concerning this clonotype itself: Its matching antigen is unknown.

Study results and caveats: Some SARS-CoV-2-responding clones were already detected in memory before infection. Contracting clones from day 15 to 85 showed balanced CD4/CD8; later expanders favored CD4+. Second-wave clones with a day 37 peak had unconfirmed SARS-CoV-2 specificity.

MiXCR, applied by TCRdb to the 5' RACE reads, yields one record per CDR3 protein. The table records more than 80,000 distinct CDR3 sequences, roughly 12% of them present only once. The chain links TRBV6-2 or TRBV6-3 to TRBJ2-1; D is possibly TRBD1 or TRBD2 (6 bases each). This TCR was recovered from an adult woman who had mild COVID-19 (a few samples of this study predate the infection). Cell type and time point are not known. The specimen sequenced was PBMCs or a T cell subset sorted from them (not recorded which). Here the CDR3 reads CASRTPQGRSGDNEQFF. CDR3 bases: TGTGCCAGCAGAACTCCTCAGGGGAGATCGGGGGACAATGAGCAGTTCTTC.